Reported below is one TCR beta chain. Its antigen is undetermined. The data belong to a study of cytomegalovirus exposure and HLA in healthy donors. PCR was performed using 60 Vbeta and 13 Jbeta primers. Only in-frame clones appear in the TCRdb table, and some are missing; sequencing was by immunoSEQ multiplex PCR. The table counts around 110,000 clones; 6.8% lies in the top ten. J lost 10 bases, V lost 5 bases, and 11 bases had no gene match. Germline-derived CDR1 and CDR2 are MNHEY and SMNVEV (reference sequence). The CDR3 covers 15 residues. The study's findings and limits: Per a prior analysis, the majority of TCR beta V segments were productive roughly 87% or roughly 30% of the time.

This receptor was taken from a man between 40 and 49 years old in good health and CMV-seropositive. The genes are TRBV27 and TRBJ2-1; 10 nucleotides match TRBD1. The specimen sequenced was PBMCs. CDR3 loop: CASSTGQGGVWEQFF. DNA for the CDR3: TGTGCCAGCAGTACAGGACAGGGGGGGGTTTGGGAGCAGTTCTTC.